In its sample, the clone carrying this T cell receptor beta chain was seen a few times. Its antigen is as yet unknown. Sequenced by immunoSEQ multiplex PCR; TCRdb stores in-frame clones only, minus some. This table has approximately 57,000 clones, 83% appearing once. Blood samples were obtained at baseline, cycle 4 day 1, and cycle 7 day 1. This sample was taken from a study of OX40 agonist ivuxolimab in advanced cancers. Study-wide findings and caveats: CD8+ T cells showed, on average, more clonal expansion than CD4+ cells. The study did not work out the antigen specificity of the expanded peripheral T cells.

Trimming pared 3 bases from V and 6 bases from J, leaving 5 bases between. Germline CDR1 and CDR2: ENHRY and SYGVKD. This CDR3 is built from 12 residues. The V and J genes are TRBV10-3 and TRBJ1-4; unclear D gene. The clonotype originates from an adult with an advanced solid tumor such as melanoma, head and neck, liver or kidney cancer. The sequenced sample was CD4+ or CD8+ T cells sorted from blood, obtained in a trial of the OX40 agonist ivuxolimab. In nucleotides, the CDR3 is TGTGCCATCAGTGAAACCCATGAAAAACTGTTTTTT. Its translation is CAISETHEKLFF.